The next 6 T cell receptor beta chains were all read from a single sample in a study of blood T cell repertoires in COVID-19. Clones were sequenced by immunoSEQ multiplex PCR, and TCRdb holds only the in-frame ones, with some missing. The sample includes around 45,000 clones, approximately 86% of them seen just once. Specimen: peripheral blood. The receptors derive from a man between 60 and 75 years old with active COVID-19.

The chain recombines TRBV27 with TRBJ1-6; D call uncertain. CDR1 MNHEY and CDR2 SMNVEV come from the germline V gene (reference sequence). This CDR3 comprises 16 residues. With 5 bases removed from V and 0 bases from J, the gap between germline ends came to 11 bases. The CDR3 reads CASSPRYSSYNSPLHF. CDR3 DNA: TGTGCCAGCAGTCCCAGGTATAGCTCCTATAATTCACCCCTCCACTTT.

This clone was observed a single time. The chain links TRBV5-1 to TRBJ2-1; 9 bases agree with TRBD2. CDR3 size: 16 residues. Germline trimming cut 4 bases from V and 8 bases from J; bases unmatched to any gene: 13. Germline V gene data show CDR1 as SGHRS and CDR2 as YFSETQ. The CDR3 loop reads CASSTRPGLASDEQFF. CDR3 nucleotides: TGCGCCAGCAGCACAAGGCCGGGACTAGCTTCGGATGAGCAGTTCTTC.

The chain is built from TRBV28 and TRBJ2-5, with TRBD1 identical over 8 bases. Per the germline V gene, CDR1 is MDHEN and CDR2 is SYDVKM. The CDR3 covers 13 residues. The trim removed 6 bases at V and 4 bases at J, leaving 4 bases unmatched. The CDR3: CASSLDRGETQYF. The CDR3 nucleotides are TGTGCCAGCAGCCTAGACAGGGGAGAGACCCAGTACTTC. Full variable domain (missing parts from reference TRBV28 and TRBJ2-5): DVKVTQSSRYLVKRTGEKVFLECVQDMDHENMFWYRQDPGLGLRLIYFSYDVKMKEKGDIPEGYSVSREKKERFSLILESASTNQTSMYLCASSLDRGETQYFGPGTRLLVL.

The rearrangement uses TRBV9 and TRBJ2-2, with D possibly TRBD1 on 5 matching bases. Germline loops: CDR1 SGDLS, CDR2 YYNGEE. The V and J ends lost 3 bases and 5 bases respectively, with 11 bases between them. The CDR3 contains 14 residues. The CDR3 region is CASSAHKGTGELFF. The CDR3 DNA reads TGTGCCAGCAGCGCCCATAAGGGGACCGGGGAGCTGTTTTTT.

The gene calls are TRBV28 and TRBJ1-1; 8 bases map to TRBD1. Germline-derived CDR1 and CDR2 are MDHEN and SYDVKM. The CDR3 runs to 15 residues. The V gene end was trimmed by 4 bases and the J gene end by 4 bases; junction bases not matched to a gene: 8. CDR3 nucleotides: TGTGCCAGCAGTTGGAACAGGGGGAGGATCACTGAAGCTTTCTTT. Translation gives CASSWNRGRITEAFF.

This clone was seen repeatedly, ten times or more. This chain joins TRBV5-5 and TRBJ2-7, with D tentatively TRBD1 (5 bases). The germline V gene has CDR1 SGHKS and CDR2 YYEKEE (reference sequence). Deletions cut 4 bases from V and 5 bases from J, with 13 bases between. The CDR3 has 13 amino acids. The CDR3 DNA follows: TGTGCCAGCAGCCTAGAAGGGGATGACGAGCAGTACTTC. Amino acids: CASSLEGDDEQYF.